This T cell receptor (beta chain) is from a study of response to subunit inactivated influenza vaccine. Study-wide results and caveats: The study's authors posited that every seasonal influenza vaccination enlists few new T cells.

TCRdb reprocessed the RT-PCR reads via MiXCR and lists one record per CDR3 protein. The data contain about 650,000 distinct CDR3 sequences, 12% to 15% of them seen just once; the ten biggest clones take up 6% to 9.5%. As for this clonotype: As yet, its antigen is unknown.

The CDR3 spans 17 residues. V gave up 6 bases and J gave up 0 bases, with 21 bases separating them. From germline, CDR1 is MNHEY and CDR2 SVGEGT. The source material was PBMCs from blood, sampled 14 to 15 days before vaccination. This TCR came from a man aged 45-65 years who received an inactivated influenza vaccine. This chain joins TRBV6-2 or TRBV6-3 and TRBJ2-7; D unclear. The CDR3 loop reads CASSPLSGGPSSYEQYF. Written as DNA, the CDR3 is TGTGCCAGCAGCCCCCTCTCCGGCGGCCCGAGCTCCTACGAGCAGTACTTC.